The clone carrying this TCR beta chain counts as medium-sized. Sequencing involved patients with CD8+CD57+ cell expansion previously shown by flow cytometry. In germline, CDR1 is MGHDK, CDR2 SYGVNS. Trimming cost V 2 bases and J 2 bases, with 10 bases left between them. This CDR3 has 16 residues. The sample is drawn from a study of CD8+CD57+ T cells in acquired aplastic anemia. Both TCR beta VDJ combination and CDR3 sequence profiling were carried out. Genomic DNA was the template for this profiling. TCRdb ran MiXCR on the reads and lists one entry per CDR3 protein. Altogether about 58,000 distinct CDR3 sequences are present, roughly 60% being singletons, with the ten largest covering approximately 15%.

This TCR derives from a human donor with aplastic anemia. Sequencing was performed on sorted CD4+, CD8+, or CD8+CD57+ T cells (not recorded which) from PBMCs. This chain connects TRBV25-1 to TRBJ1-6; the D is unclear. The DNA of the CDR3 is TGTGCCAGCAGTGAAGCGGCGGGCGCCTATAATTCACCCCTCCACTTT. This gives the protein CASSEAAGAYNSPLHF. The complete variable domain, with remaining parts taken from reference TRBV25-1 and TRBJ1-6, reads EADIYQTPRYLVIGTGKKITLECSQTMGHDKMYWYQQDPGMELHLIHYSYGVNSTEKGDLSSESTVSRIRTEHFPLTLESARPSHTSQYLCASSEAAGAYNSPLHFGNGTRLTVT.